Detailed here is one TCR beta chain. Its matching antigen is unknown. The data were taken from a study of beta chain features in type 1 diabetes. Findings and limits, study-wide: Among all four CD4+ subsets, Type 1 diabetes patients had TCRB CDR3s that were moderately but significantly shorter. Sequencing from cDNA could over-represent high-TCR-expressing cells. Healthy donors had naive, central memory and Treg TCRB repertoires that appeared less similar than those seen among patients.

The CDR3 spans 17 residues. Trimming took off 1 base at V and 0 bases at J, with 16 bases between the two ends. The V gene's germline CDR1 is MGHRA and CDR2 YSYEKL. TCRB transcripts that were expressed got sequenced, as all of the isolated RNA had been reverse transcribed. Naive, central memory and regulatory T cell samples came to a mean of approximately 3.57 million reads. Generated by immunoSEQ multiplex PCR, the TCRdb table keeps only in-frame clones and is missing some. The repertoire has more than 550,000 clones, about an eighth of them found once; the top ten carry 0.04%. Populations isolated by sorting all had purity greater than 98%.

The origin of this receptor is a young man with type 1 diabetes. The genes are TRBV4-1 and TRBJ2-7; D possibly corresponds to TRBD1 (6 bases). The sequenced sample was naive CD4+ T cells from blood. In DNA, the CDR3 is TGCGCCAGCAGCCAAGCTAACCTCCCGGACAGCTCCTACGAGCAGTACTTC. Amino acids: CASSQANLPDSSYEQYF.